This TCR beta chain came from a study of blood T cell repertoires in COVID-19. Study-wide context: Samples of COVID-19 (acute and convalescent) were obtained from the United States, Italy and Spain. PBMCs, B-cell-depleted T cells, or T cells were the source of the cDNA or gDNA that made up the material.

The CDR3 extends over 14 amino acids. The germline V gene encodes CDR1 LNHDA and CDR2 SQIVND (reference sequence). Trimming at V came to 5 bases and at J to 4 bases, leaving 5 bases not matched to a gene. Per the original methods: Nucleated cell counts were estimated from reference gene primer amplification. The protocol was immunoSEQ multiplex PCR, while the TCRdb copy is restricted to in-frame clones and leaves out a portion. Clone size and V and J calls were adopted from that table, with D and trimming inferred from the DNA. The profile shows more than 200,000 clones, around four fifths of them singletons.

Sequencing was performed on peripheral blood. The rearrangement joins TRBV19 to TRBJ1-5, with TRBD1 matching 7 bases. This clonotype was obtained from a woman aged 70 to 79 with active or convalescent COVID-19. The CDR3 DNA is TGTGCCAGTAGTCCTAGGGGGCTAAATCAGCCCCAGCATTTT. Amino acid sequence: CASSPRGLNQPQHF.